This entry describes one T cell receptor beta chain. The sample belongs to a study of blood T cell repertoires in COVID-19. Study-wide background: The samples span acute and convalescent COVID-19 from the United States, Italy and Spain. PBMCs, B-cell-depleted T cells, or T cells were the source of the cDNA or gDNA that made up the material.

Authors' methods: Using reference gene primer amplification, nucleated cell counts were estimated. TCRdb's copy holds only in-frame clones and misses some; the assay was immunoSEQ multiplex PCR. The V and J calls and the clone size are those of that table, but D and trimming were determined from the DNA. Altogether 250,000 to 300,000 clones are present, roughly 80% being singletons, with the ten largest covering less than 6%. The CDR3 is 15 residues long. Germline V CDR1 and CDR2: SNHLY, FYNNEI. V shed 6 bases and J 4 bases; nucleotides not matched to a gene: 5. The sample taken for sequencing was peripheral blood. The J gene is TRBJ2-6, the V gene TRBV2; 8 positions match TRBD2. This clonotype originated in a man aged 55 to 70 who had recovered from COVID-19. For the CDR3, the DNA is TGTGCCAGCAGGCCAGCGGGGGTCGGGGCCAACGTCCTGACTTTC. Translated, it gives CASRPAGVGANVLTF.